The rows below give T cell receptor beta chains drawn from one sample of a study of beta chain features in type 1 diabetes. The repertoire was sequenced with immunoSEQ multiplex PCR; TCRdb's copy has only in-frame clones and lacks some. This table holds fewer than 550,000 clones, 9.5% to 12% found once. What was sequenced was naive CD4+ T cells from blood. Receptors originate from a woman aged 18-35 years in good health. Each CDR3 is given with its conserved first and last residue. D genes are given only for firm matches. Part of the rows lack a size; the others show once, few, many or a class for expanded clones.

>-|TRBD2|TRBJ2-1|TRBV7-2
CASSPRTSGEGFF
TGTGCCAGCAGCCCACGGACTAGCGGGGAGGGGTTCTTC
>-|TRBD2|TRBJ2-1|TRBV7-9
CASSLVGGPRNEQFF
TGTGCCAGCAGCTTAGTGGGAGGGCCGCGGAATGAGCAGTTCTTC
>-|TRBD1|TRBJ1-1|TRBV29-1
CSARQGFSPEAFF
TGCAGCGCAAGACAGGGTTTCTCCCCCGAAGCTTTCTTT
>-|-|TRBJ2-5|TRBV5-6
CASSLEGKGTQYF
TGTGCCAGCAGCTTGGAAGGGAAGGGAACCCAGTACTTC
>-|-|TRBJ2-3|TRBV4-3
CASSLRDRGTDTQYF
TGCGCCAGCAGCCTAAGGGACCGAGGCACAGATACGCAGTATTTT
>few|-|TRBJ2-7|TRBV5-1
CASSLSGLEQYF
TGCGCCAGCAGCTTGTCAGGGTTGGAGCAGTACTTC
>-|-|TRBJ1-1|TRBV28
CASSLSYTEAFF
TGTGCCAGCAGTTTATCTTACACTGAAGCTTTCTTT
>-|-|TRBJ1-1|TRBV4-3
CASSQVGFGNTEAFF
TGCGCCAGCAGCCAAGTGGGATTTGGGAACACTGAAGCTTTCTTT
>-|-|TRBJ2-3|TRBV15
CATSRALTDTQYF
TGTGCCACCAGCAGGGCGCTTACAGATACGCAGTATTTT
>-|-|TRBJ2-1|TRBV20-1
CSARGGSWQFF
TGCAGTGCTAGAGGAGGCAGTTGGCAGTTCTTC
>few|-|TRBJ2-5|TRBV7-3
CASSLEAVQETQYF
TGTGCCAGCAGCTTAGAAGCGGTCCAAGAGACCCAGTACTTC
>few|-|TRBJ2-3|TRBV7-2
CASGRDFLPTQYF
TGTGCCAGCGGACGGGACTTCCTCCCTACGCAGTATTTT
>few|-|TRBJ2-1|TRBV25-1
CASSELFRGSGNEQFF
TGTGCCAGCAGTGAATTGTTCAGGGGTTCGGGAAATGAGCAGTTCTTC
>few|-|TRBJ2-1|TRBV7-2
CASSSISSSLNEQFF
TGTGCCAGCAGCTCTATATCAAGTAGTTTGAATGAGCAGTTCTTC
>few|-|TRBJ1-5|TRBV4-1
CASRPGGDNQPQHF
TGCGCCAGCAGACCAGGCGGCGACAATCAGCCCCAGCATTTT
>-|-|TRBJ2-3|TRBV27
CASNFQGTDTQYF
TGTGCCAGCAATTTCCAGGGCACAGATACGCAGTATTTT
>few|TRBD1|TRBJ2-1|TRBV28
CASSPGRDRGYYEQFF
TGTGCCAGCAGCCCAGGCAGGGACAGGGGTTATTATGAGCAGTTCTTC
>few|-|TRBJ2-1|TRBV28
CASSLPRAVYNEQFF
TGTGCCAGCAGTTTACCCCGGGCGGTATACAATGAGCAGTTCTTC
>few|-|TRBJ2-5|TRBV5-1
CASRKAGPRETQYF
TGCGCCAGCAGAAAGGCGGGCCCCCGGGAGACCCAGTACTTC
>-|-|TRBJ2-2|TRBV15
CATSRDRPGELFF
TGTGCCACCAGCAGAGATAGGCCCGGGGAGCTGTTTTTT
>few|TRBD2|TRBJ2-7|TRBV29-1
CSAAGGKRGSYEQYF
TGCAGCGCCGCGGGAGGCAAGCGAGGGTCCTACGAGCAGTACTTC
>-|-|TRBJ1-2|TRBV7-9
CASSLVDGYTF
TGTGCCAGCAGCTTAGTCGATGGCTACACCTTC
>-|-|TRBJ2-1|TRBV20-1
CSARSDNEQFF
TGCAGTGCTAGATCAGACAATGAGCAGTTCTTC
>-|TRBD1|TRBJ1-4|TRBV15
CATSRSDRKNEKLFF
TGTGCCACCAGCAGATCGGACAGGAAAAATGAAAAACTGTTTTTT
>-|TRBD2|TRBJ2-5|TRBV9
CASSLTGTRGETQYF
TGTGCCAGCAGTCTGACCGGGACTAGAGGAGAGACCCAGTACTTC
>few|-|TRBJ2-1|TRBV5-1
CASSLTGITNYNEQFF
TGCGCCAGCAGCTTGACCGGGATTACGAACTACAATGAGCAGTTCTTC
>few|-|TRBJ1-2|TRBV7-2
CASSFTGRSYGYTF
TGTGCCAGCAGCTTTACGGGTAGGAGCTATGGCTACACCTTC
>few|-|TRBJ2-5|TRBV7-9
CASSLNAGKETQYF
TGTGCCAGCAGCTTAAACGCAGGGAAGGAGACCCAGTACTTC
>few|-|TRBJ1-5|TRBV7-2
CASSPELQFRNQPQHF
TGTGCCAGCAGCCCAGAACTCCAATTTCGGAATCAGCCCCAGCATTTT
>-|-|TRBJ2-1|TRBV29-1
CSAEGGPSGDSYNEQFF
TGCAGCGCCGAAGGGGGGCCCTCAGGGGACTCCTACAATGAGCAGTTCTTC
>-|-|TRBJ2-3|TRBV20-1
CSASSTDTQYF
TGCAGTGCTAGCAGCACAGATACGCAGTATTTT
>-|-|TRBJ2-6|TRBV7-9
CASSLEGRRSGANVLTF
TGTGCCAGCAGCTTAGAGGGACGTCGCTCTGGGGCCAACGTCCTGACTTTC
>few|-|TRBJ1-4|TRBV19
CASSIVRDEKLFF
TGTGCCAGTAGTATAGTCAGGGATGAAAAACTGTTTTTT
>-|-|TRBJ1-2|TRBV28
CASSLYNGNYGYTF
TGTGCCAGCAGTTTGTACAACGGCAACTATGGCTACACCTTC
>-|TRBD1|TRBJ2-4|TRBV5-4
CASSAGTGSISFVQYF
TGTGCCAGCAGCGCCGGGACAGGGTCCATTAGTTTCGTTCAGTACTTC
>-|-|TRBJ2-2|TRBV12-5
CASGLLRPGELFF
TGTGCTAGTGGTTTGTTGCGACCCGGGGAGCTGTTTTTT
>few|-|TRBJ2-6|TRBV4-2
CASSVSTASAGANVLTF
TGTGCCAGCAGCGTTTCTACAGCATCTGCTGGGGCCAACGTCCTGACTTTC
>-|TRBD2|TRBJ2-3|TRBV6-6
CASSRGGRTDTQYF
TGTGCCAGCAGCAGGGGCGGGAGGACAGATACGCAGTATTTT
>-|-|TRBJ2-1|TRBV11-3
CASSIPNNEQFF
TGTGCCAGCAGCATCCCAAACAATGAGCAGTTCTTC
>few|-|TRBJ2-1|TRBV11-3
CASSLAALNNEQFF
TGTGCCAGCAGCTTAGCCGCCCTCAACAATGAGCAGTTCTTC
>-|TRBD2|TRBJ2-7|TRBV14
CASSPTSGASYEQYF
TGTGCCAGCAGCCCGACTAGCGGAGCCTCCTACGAGCAGTACTTC
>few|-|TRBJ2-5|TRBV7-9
CASSFSHSLKETQYF
TGTGCCAGCAGCTTCTCTCACTCATTAAAAGAGACCCAGTACTTC
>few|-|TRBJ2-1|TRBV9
CASSVAQVSNEQFF
TGTGCCAGCAGCGTAGCTCAGGTTTCTAATGAGCAGTTCTTC
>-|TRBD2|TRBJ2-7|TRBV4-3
CASSHESGRSPYEQYF
TGCGCCAGCAGCCATGAGAGCGGGAGGAGCCCCTACGAGCAGTACTTC
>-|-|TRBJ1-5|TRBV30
CAWTLGGSNQPQHF
TGTGCCTGGACCCTGGGGGGGAGCAATCAGCCCCAGCATTTT
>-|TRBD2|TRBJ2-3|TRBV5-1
CASSLGLAADTQYF
TGCGCCAGCAGCTTGGGCCTAGCGGCAGATACGCAGTATTTT
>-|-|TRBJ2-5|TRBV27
CASSPRRVRPKDQETQYF
TGTGCCAGCAGTCCTAGGCGGGTCCGGCCTAAAGACCAAGAGACCCAGTACTTC
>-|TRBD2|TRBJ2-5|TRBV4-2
CASSQALAGQETQYF
TGTGCCAGCAGCCAAGCGCTAGCGGGTCAAGAGACCCAGTACTTC
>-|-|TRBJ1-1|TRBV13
CASSLGFGTEAFF
TGTGCCAGCAGCTTAGGGTTCGGCACTGAAGCTTTCTTT
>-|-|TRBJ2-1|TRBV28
CASLAINEQFF
TGTGCCAGCCTTGCCATAAATGAGCAGTTCTTC
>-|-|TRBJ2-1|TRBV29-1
CSVDLKYNEQFF
TGCAGCGTTGACCTGAAATACAATGAGCAGTTCTTC
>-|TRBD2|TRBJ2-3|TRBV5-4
CASSLGPLAGGSDTQYF
TGTGCCAGCAGCTTGGGACCCCTAGCGGGGGGATCAGATACGCAGTATTTT
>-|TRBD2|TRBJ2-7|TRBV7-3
CASSLDGTSVYEQYF
TGTGCCAGCAGCTTAGATGGGACTAGCGTCTACGAGCAGTACTTC